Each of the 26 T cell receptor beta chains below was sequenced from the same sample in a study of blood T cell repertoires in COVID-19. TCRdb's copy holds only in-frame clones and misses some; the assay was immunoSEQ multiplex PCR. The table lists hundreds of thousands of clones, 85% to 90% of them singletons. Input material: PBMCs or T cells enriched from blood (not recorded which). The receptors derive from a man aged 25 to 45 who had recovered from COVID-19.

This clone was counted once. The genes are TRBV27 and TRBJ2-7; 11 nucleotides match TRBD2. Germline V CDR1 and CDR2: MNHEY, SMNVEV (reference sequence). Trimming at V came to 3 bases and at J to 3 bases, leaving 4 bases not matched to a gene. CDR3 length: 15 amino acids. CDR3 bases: TGTGCCAGCAGTTTTAGACTAGCGGGGATCTACGAGCAGTACTTC. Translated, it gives CASSFRLAGIYEQYF.

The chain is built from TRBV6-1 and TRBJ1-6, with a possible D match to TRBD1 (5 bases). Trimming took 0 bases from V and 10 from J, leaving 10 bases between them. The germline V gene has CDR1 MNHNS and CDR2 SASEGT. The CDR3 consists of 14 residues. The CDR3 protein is CASSEAGEDSPLHF. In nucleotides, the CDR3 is TGTGCCAGCAGTGAAGCAGGGGAGGACTCACCCCTCCACTTT.

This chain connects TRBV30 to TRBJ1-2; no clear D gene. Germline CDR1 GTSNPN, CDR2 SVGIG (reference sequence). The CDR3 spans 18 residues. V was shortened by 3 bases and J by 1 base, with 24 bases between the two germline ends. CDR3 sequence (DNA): TGTGCCTGGAGGTCCTCGGGGAGAGGGAATTCGGATAACTATGGCTACACCTTC. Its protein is CAWRSSGRGNSDNYGYTF.

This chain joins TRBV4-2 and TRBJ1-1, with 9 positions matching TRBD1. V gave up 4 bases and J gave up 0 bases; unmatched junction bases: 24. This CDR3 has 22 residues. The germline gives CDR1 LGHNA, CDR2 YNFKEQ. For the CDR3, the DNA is TGTGCCAGCAGCCTTGGGGGACCCGGGACAGGGTGGTATCGAGACATGAACACTGAAGCTTTCTTT. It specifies CASSLGGPGTGWYRDMNTEAFF.

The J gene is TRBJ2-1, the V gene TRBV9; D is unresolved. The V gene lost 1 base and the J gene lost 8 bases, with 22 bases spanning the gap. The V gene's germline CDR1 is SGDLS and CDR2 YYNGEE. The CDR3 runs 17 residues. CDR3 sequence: CASSVSSGPPIPYEQFF. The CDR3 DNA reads TGTGCCAGCAGCGTATCATCCGGTCCCCCTATTCCGTATGAGCAGTTCTTC.

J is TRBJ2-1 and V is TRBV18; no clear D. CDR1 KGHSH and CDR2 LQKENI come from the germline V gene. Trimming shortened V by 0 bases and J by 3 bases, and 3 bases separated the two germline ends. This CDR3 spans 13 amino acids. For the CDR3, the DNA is TGTGCCAGCTCACCACCCCTCTACAATGAGCAGTTCTTC. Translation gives CASSPPLYNEQFF. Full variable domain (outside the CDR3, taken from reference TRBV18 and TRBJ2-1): NAGVMQNPRHLVRRRGQEARLRCSPMKGHSHVYWYRQLPEEGLKFMVYLQKENIIDESGMPKERFSAEFPKEGPSILRIQQVVRGDSAAYFCASSPPLYNEQFFGPGTRLTVL.

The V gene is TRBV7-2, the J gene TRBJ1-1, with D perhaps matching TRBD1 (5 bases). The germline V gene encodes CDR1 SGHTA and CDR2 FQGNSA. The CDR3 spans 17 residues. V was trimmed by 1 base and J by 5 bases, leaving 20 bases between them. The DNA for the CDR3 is TGTGCCAGCAGCTTAGGTGACTGGGGGGTGATGGGGACTGAAGCTTTCTTT. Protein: CASSLGDWGVMGTEAFF.

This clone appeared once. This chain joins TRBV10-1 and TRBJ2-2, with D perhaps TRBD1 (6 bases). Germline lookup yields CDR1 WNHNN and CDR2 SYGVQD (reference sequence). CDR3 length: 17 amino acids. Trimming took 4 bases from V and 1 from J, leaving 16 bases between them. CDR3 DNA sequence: TGCGCCAGCAGTGGGGAACGGATGACAGGGAACACCGGGGAGCTGTTTTTT. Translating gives CASSGERMTGNTGELFF.

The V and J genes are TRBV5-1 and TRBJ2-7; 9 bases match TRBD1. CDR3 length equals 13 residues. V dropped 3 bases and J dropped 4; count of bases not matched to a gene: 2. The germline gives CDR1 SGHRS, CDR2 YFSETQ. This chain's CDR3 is CASSWDRAYEQYF. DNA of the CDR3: TGCGCCAGCAGCTGGGACAGGGCTTACGAGCAGTACTTC.

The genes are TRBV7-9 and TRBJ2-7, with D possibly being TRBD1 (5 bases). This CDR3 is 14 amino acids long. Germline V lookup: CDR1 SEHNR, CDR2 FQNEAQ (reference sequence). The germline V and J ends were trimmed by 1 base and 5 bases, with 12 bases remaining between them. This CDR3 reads CASSLVLGHDEQYF. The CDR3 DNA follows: TGTGCCAGCAGCTTAGTACTGGGGCACGACGAGCAGTACTTC.

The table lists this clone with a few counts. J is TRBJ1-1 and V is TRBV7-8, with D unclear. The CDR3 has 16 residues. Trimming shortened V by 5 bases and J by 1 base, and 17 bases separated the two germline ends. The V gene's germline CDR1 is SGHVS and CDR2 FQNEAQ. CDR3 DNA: TGTGCCAGCAGCCCCAGGCGGGCGGACGAGAACACTGAAGCTTTCTTT. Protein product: CASSPRRADENTEAFF.

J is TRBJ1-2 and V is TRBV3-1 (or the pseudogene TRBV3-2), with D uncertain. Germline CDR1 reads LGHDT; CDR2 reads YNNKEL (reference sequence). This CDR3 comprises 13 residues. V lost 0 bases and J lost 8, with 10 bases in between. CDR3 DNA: TGTGCCAGCAGCCAAGACTTCGGGGAGGGCTACACCTTC. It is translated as CASSQDFGEGYTF.

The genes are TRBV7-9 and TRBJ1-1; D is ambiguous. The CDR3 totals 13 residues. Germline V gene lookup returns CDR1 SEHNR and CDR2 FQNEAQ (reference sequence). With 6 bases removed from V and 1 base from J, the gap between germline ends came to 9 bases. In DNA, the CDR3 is TGTGCCAGCAGTCCGAACTCGAACACTGAAGCTTTCTTT. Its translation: CASSPNSNTEAFF.

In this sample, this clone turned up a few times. CDR3 amino acids: CASKVPGGNYGYTF. CDR3 nucleotides: TGCGCCAGCAAGGTCCCAGGGGGTAACTATGGCTACACCTTC. V usage is TRBV10-2 and J usage is TRBJ1-2, with 7 bases identical to TRBD1. Germline loops: CDR1 WSHSY, CDR2 SAAADI. Unmatched junction bases numbered 6, after V lost 7 bases and J lost 1 base. The CDR3 extends over 14 amino acids.

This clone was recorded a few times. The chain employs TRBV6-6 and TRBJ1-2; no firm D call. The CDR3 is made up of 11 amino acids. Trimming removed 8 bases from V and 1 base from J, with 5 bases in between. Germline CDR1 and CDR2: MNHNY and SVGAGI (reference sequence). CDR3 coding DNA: TGTGCCAGCCAGGTTAACTATGGCTACACCTTC. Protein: CASQVNYGYTF.

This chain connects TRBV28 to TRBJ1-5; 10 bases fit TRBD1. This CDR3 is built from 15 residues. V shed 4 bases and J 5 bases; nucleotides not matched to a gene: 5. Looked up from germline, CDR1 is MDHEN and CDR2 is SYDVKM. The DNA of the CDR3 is TGTGCCAGCAGTTCTCCGGGACAGGGGCATCAGCCCCAGCATTTT. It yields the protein CASSSPGQGHQPQHF.

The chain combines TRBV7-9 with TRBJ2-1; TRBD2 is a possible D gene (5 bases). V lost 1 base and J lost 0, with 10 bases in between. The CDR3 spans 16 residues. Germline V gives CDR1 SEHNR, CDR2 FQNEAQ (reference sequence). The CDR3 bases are TGTGCCAGCAGCTTAGGGGCGGGCCGCTCCTACAATGAGCAGTTCTTC. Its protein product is CASSLGAGRSYNEQFF.

CDR3 DNA: TGTGCCAGCAGCTTAGTTAGGACAGGGGAAAATACGCAGTATTTT. This translates into CASSLVRTGENTQYF. This chain connects TRBV7-9 to TRBJ2-3; 9 nucleotides align to TRBD1. The CDR3 covers 15 residues. Germline CDR1 reads SEHNR; CDR2 reads FQNEAQ (reference sequence). Trimming cost V 1 base and J 7 bases; bases outside gene matches: 6.

Written as DNA, the CDR3 is TGTGCCAGCAACCCCCAGACTACTGAAGCTTTCTTT. This gives the protein CASNPQTTEAFF. This chain joins TRBV11-2 and TRBJ1-1; no reliable D call. The length of the CDR3 is 12 residues. In germline, CDR1 is SGHAT, CDR2 FQNNGV. Trimming removed 7 bases from V and 5 bases from J, with 11 bases in between.

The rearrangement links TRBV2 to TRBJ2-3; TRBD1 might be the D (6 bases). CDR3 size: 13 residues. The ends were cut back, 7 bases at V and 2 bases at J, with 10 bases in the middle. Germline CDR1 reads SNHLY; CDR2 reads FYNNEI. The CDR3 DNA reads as TGTGCCAGCAACAGGGAGTACACAGATACGCAGTATTTT. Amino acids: CASNREYTDTQYF.

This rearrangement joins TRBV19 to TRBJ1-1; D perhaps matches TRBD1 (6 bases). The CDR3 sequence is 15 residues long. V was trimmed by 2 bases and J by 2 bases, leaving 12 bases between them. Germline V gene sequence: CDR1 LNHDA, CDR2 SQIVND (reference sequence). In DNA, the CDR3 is TGTGCCAGTAGTATAACAGGACAGAGAAACACTGAAGCTTTCTTT. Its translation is CASSITGQRNTEAFF.

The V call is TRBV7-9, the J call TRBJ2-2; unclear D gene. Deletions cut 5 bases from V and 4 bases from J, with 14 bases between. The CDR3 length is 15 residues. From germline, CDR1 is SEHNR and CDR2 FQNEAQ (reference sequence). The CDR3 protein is CASSQDVRLTGELFF. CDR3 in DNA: TGTGCCAGCAGCCAAGACGTCAGACTCACCGGGGAGCTGTTTTTT.

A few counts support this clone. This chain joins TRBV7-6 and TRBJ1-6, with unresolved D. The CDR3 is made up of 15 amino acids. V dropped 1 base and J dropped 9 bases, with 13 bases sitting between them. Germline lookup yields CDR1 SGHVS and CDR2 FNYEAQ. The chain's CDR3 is CASSLDGGVGSPLHF. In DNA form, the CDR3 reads TGTGCCAGCAGCTTAGATGGCGGGGTCGGTTCACCCCTCCACTTT.

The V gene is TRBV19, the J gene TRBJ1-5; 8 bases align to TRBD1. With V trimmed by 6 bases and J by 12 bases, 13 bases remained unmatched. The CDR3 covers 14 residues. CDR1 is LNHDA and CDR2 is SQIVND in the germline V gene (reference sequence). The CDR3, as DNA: TGTGCCAGTAGGATCGGGCAGGGGGCGGGGAACCAGCATTTT. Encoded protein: CASRIGQGAGNQHF. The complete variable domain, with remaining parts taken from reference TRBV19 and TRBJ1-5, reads DGGITQSPKYLFRKEGQNVTLSCEQNLNHDAMYWYRQDPGQGLRLIYYSQIVNDFQKGDIAEGYSVSREKKESFPLTVTSAQKNPTAFYLCASRIGQGAGNQHFGDGTRLSIL.

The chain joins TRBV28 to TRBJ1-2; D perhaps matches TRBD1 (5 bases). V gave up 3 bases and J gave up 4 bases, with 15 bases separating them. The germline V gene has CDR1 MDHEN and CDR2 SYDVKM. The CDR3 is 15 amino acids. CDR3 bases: TGTGCCAGCAGTTTCTCCCCGGGGGGTGGCTATGGCTACACCTTC. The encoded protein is CASSFSPGGGYGYTF.

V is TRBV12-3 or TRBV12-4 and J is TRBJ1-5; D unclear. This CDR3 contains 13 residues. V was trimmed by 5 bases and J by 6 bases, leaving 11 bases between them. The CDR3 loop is CASSPIGGQPQHF. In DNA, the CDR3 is TGTGCCAGCAGTCCCATTGGCGGTCAGCCCCAGCATTTT.